Below, one T cell receptor (beta chain) is given with its context. The antigen is unknown. Data came from immunoSEQ multiplex PCR; TCRdb stores just in-frame clones and leaves some out. Here the sample spans about 820,000 clones, approximately 92% being singletons. The data originate from a study of shared clonotypes between healthy human individuals. Background on the study: Used for every donor were three CD4 naive, three CD4 memory, two CD8 naive and one CD8 memory plate.

Overall study findings and caveats: Limitation of the genetic and exposure-history diversity represented came from the few donors.

Cells designated naive CD8 were CD45RO-negative and were positively selected for CCR7, with terminally differentiated effector memory CD45RA+ cells excluded. Germline CDR1 is PRHDT and CDR2 is FYEKMQ (reference sequence). V was cut by 8 bases and J by 4 bases, with 15 bases left in between. This CDR3 is built from 13 residues. This chain connects TRBV13 to TRBJ2-7; tentatively, D is TRBD2 (5 bases). This TCR derives from a young man in good health. The sequenced material came from naive CD8+ T cells sorted from blood. CDR3 amino acids: CASGFGDLYEQYF. The CDR3 nucleotides are TGTGCCAGCGGTTTCGGGGATCTATACGAGCAGTACTTC.